Listed here is a single T cell receptor (beta chain). Generated by immunoSEQ multiplex PCR, the TCRdb table keeps only in-frame clones and is missing some. The sample shows around 74,000 clones, about 85% of them seen only once. The sample comes from a study of T cell changes during pregnancy in multiple sclerosis. The sample here was peripheral blood, taken before pregnancy. The TCR comes from a female donor with multiple sclerosis, enrolled in a pregnancy study.

The CDR3: CASSDPRFYGYTF. Here the CDR3 DNA reads TGTGCCAGCAGTGATCCCAGATTCTATGGCTACACCTTC. The V and J genes are TRBV6-4 and TRBJ1-2; D ambiguous. The CDR3 totals 13 residues. V dropped 3 bases and J dropped 4 bases, with 9 bases sitting between them. Germline V gene lookup returns CDR1 MRHNA and CDR2 SNTAGT.